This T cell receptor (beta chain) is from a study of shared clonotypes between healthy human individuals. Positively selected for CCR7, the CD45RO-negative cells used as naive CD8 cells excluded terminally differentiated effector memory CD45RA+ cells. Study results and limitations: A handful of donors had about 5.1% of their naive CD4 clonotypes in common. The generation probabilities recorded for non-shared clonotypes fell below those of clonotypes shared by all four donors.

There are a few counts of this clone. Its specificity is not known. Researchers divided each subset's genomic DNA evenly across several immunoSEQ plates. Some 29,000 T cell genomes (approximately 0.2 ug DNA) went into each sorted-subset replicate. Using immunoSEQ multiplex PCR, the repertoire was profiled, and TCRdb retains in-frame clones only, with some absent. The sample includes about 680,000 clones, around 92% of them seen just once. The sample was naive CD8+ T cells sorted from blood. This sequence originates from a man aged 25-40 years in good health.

CDR3 DNA sequence: TGTGCCAGCAGTGGCCGGGAGGAGGGCTCCTACGAGCAGTACTTC. Translated, it gives CASSGREEGSYEQYF. The V gene is TRBV6-1, the J gene TRBJ2-7; 7 positions agree with TRBD2. The CDR3 runs 15 residues. V lost 4 bases, J lost 0 bases, and 6 bases stayed unmatched. Germline CDR1 is MNHNS and CDR2 is SASEGT.